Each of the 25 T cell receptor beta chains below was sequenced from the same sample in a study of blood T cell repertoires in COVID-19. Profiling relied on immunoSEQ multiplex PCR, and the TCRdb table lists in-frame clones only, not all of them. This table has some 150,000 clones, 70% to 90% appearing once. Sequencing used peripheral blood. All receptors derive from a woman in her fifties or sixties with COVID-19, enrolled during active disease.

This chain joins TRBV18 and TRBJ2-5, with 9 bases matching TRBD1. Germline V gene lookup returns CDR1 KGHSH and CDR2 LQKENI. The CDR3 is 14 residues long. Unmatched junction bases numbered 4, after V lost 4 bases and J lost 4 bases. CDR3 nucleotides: TGTGCCAGCTCACTCGGGACAGGGCGAGAGACCCAGTACTTC. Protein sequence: CASSLGTGRETQYF.

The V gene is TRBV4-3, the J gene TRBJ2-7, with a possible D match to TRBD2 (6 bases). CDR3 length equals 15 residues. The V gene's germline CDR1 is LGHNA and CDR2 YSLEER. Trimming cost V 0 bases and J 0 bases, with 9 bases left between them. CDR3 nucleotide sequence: TGCGCCAGCAGCCAAGACCCAGCGGGCTCCTACGAGCAGTACTTC. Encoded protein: CASSQDPAGSYEQYF.

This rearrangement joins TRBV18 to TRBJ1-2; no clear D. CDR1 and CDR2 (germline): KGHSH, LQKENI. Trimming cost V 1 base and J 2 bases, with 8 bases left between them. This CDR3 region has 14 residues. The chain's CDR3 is CASSPRSSNYGYTF. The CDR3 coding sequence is TGTGCCAGCTCACCACGCAGTTCCAACTATGGCTACACCTTC.

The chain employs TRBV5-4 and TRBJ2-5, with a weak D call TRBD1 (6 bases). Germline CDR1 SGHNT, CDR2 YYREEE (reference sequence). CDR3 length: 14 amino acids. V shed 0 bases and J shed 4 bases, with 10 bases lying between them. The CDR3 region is CASSLEGRGETQYF. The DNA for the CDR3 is TGTGCCAGCAGCTTGGAAGGCAGGGGAGAGACCCAGTACTTC.

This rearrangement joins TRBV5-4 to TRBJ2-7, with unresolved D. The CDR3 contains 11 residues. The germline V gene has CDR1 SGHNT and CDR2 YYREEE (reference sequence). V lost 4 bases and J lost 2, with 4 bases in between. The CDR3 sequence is CASSGPYEQYF. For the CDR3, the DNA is TGTGCCAGCAGCGGGCCCTACGAGCAGTACTTC.

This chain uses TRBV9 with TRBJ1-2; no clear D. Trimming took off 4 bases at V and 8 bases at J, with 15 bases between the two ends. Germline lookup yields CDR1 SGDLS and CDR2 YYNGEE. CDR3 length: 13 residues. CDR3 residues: CASSSQSAVGYTF. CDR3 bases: TGTGCCAGCAGCTCCCAGTCAGCGGTCGGCTACACCTTC.

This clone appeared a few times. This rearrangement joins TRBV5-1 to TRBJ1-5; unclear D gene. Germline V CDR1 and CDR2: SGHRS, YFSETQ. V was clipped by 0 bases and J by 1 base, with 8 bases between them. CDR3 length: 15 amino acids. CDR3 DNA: TGCGCCAGCAGCTTGGGTCCGGGGAGCAATCAGCCCCAGCATTTT. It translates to CASSLGPGSNQPQHF.

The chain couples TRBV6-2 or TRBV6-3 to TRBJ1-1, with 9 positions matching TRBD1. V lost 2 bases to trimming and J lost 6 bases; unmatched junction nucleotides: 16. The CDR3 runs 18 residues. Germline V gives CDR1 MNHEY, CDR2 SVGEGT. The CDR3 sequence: CASSYPLRGTGMLAEAFF. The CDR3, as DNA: TGTGCCAGCAGTTACCCACTTCGCGGGACAGGGATGTTGGCTGAAGCTTTCTTT.

CDR3: CSVEGQGGTDTQYF. The DNA of the CDR3 is TGCAGCGTTGAGGGCCAGGGTGGGACAGATACGCAGTATTTT. The J gene is TRBJ2-3, the V gene TRBV29-1, with D perhaps TRBD1 (5 bases). Trimming shortened V by 3 bases and J by 3 bases, and 13 bases separated the two germline ends. There are 14 residues in the CDR3. Looked up from germline, CDR1 is SQVTM and CDR2 is ANQGSEA.

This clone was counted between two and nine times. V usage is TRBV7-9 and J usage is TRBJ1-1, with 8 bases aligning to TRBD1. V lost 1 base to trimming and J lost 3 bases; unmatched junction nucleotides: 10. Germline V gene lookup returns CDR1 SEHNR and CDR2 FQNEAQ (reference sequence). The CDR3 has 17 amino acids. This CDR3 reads CASSLGFQGALDTEAFF. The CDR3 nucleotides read TGTGCCAGCAGCTTAGGGTTTCAGGGGGCTCTTGACACTGAAGCTTTCTTT. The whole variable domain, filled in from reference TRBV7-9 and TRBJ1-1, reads DTGVSQNPRHKITKRGQNVTFRCDPISEHNRLYWYRQTLGQGPEFLTYFQNEAQLEKSRLLSDRFSAERPKGSFSTLEIQRTEQGDSAMYLCASSLGFQGALDTEAFFGQGTRLTVV.

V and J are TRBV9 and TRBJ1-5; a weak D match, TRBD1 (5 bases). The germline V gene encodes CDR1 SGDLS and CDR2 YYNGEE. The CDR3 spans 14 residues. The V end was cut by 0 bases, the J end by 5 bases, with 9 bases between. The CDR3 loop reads CASSVGWGDQPQHF. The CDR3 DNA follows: TGTGCCAGCAGCGTAGGGTGGGGGGATCAGCCCCAGCATTTT. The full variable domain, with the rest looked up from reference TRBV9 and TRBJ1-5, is DSGVTQTPKHLITATGQRVTLRCSPRSGDLSVYWYQQSLDQGLQFLIQYYNGEERAKGNILERFSAQQFPDLHSELNLSSLELGDSALYFCASSVGWGDQPQHFGDGTRLSIL.

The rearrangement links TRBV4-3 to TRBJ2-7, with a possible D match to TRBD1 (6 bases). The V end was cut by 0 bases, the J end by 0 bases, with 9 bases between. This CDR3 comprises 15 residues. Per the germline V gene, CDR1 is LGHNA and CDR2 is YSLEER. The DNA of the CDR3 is TGCGCCAGCAGCCAAGATGGGGGCAACTCCTACGAGCAGTACTTC. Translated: CASSQDGGNSYEQYF.

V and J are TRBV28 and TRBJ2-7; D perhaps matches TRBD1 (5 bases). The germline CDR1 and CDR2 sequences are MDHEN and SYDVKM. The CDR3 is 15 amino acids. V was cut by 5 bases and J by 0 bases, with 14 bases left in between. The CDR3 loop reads CASSRIGQLSYEQYF. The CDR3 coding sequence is TGTGCCAGCAGTCGAATCGGACAACTCTCCTACGAGCAGTACTTC.

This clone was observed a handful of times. CDR3 sequence: CASSRLNSGRHEQYF. DNA for the CDR3: TGTGCCAGCAGTCGCCTCAATAGCGGGAGGCACGAGCAGTACTTC. The chain combines TRBV6-5 with TRBJ2-7; 10 bases agree with TRBD2. The CDR3 sequence is 15 residues long. The germline gives CDR1 MNHEY, CDR2 SVGAGI. With 5 bases clipped from V and 5 bases from J, the junction kept 9 bases outside the gene matches.

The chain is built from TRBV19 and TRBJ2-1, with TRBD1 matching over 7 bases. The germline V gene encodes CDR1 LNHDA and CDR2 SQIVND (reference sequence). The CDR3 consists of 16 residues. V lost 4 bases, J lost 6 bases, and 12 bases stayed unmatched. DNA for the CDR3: TGTGCCAGTAGTAAACCAGTGGGGACAGAAGGCAATGAGCAGTTCTTC. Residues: CASSKPVGTEGNEQFF.

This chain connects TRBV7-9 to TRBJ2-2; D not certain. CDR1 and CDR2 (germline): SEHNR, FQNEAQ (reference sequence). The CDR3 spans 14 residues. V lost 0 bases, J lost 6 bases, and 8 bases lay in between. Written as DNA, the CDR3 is TGTGCCAGCAGCTTAGCCCAGGTGGCCGGGGAGCTGTTTTTT. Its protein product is CASSLAQVAGELFF.

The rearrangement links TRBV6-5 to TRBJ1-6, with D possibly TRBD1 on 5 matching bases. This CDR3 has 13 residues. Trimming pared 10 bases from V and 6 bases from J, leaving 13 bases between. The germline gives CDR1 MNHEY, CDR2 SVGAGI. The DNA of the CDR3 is TGTGCCACCCGGACATTATTTAATTCACCCCTCCACTTT. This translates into CATRTLFNSPLHF.

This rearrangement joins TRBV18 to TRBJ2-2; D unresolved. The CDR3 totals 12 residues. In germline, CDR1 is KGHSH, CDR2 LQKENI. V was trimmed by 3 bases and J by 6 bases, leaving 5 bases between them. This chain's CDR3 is CASSPLPGELFF. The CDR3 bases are TGTGCCAGCTCACCCCTACCCGGGGAGCTGTTTTTT.

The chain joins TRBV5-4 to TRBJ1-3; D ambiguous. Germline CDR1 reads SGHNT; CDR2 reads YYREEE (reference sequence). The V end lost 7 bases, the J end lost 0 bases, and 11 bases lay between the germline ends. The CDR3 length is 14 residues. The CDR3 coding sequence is TGTGCCAGCCGAAGCGAGATCTCTGGAAACACCATATATTTT. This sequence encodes CASRSEISGNTIYF.

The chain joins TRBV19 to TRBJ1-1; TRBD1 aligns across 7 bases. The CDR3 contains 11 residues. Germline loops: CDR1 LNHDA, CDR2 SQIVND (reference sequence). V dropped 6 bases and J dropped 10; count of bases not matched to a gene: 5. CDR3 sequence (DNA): TGTGCCAGTAGCGACAGGGAGGCAGCTTTCTTT. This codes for CASSDREAAFF.

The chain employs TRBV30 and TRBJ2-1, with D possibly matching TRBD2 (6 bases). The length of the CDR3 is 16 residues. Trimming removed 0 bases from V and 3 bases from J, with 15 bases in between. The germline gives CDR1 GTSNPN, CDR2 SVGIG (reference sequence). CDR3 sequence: CAWSVFGGKFYNEQFF. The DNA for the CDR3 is TGTGCCTGGAGTGTTTTTGGCGGGAAGTTCTACAATGAGCAGTTCTTC.

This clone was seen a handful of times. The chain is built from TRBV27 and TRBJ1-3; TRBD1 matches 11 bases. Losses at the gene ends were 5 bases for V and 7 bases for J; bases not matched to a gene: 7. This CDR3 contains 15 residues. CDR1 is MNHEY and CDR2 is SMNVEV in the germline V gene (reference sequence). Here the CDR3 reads CASSKLGQGGNTIYF. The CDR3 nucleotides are TGTGCCAGCAGTAAGCTGGGACAGGGGGGCAACACCATATATTTT.

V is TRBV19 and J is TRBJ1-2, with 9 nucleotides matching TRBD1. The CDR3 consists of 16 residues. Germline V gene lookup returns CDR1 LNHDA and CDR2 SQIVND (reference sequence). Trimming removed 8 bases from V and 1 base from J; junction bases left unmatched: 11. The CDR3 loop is CASSPGQGFDNYGYTF. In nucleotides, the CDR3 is TGTGCCAGTTCCCCGGGACAGGGCTTCGATAACTATGGCTACACCTTC.

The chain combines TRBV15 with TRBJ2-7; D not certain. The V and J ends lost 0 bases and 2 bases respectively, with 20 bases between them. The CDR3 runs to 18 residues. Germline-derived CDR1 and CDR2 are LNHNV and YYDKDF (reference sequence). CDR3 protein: CATSRDLGEAVVTYEQYF. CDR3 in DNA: TGTGCCACCAGCAGAGATCTCGGAGAGGCAGTTGTTACCTACGAGCAGTACTTC.

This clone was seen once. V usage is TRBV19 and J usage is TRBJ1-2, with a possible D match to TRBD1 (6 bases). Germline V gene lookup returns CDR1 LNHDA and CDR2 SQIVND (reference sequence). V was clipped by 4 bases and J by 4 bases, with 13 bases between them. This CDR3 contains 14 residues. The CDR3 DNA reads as TGTGCCAGTAGTACCACAGGGCAGGCCTATGGCTACACCTTC. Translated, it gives CASSTTGQAYGYTF.